This T cell receptor (beta chain) was obtained from a study of blood T cell repertoires in COVID-19. For the study at large: Specimens from acute and convalescent COVID-19 originated in the United States, Italy and Spain. PBMCs, B-cell-depleted T cells, or T cells were the source of the cDNA or gDNA that made up the material.

Authors' data handling: Amplifying reference gene primers gave estimates of nucleated cell counts. Measured with immunoSEQ multiplex PCR; TCRdb has only the in-frame clones, and not every one. V and J calls and clone size are as listed in that table; D and trimming were resolved from the DNA. This table has around 220,000 clones, 86% appearing once. Looked up from germline, CDR1 is SGHTA and CDR2 is FQGNSA. With 2 bases removed from V and 4 bases from J, the gap between germline ends came to 14 bases. The CDR3 has 15 residues. This rearrangement joins TRBV7-2 to TRBJ1-1; tentatively, D is TRBD1 (6 bases). Sequencing was carried out using peripheral blood. The sequence derives from a woman aged 45 to 65 with acute or convalescent COVID-19. The CDR3 sequence: CASSLYGGLSTEAFF. CDR3 in DNA: TGTGCCAGCAGCTTATACGGGGGGCTTAGCACTGAAGCTTTCTTT. The full variable domain, its missing parts supplied by reference TRBV7-2 and TRBJ1-1, is GAGVSQSPSNKVTEKGKDVELRCDPISGHTALYWYRQSLGQGLEFLIYFQGNSAPDKSGLPSDRFSAERTGGSVSTLTIQRTQQEDSAVYLCASSLYGGLSTEAFFGQGTRLTVV.